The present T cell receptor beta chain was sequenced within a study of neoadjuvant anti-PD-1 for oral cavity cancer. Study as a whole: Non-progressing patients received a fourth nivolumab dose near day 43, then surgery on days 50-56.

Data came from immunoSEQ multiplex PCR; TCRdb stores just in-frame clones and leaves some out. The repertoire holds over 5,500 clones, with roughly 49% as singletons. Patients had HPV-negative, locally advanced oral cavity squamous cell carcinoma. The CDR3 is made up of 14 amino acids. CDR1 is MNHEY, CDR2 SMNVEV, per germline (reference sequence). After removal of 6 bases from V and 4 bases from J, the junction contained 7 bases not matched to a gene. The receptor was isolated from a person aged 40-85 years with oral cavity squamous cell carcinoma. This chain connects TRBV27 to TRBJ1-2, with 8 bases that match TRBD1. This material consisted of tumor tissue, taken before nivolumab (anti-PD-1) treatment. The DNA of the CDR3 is TGTGCCAGCAGCCCCCGAGGACAGGGCTATGGCTACACCTTC. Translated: CASSPRGQGYGYTF.